Each of the 18 T cell receptor beta chains below was sequenced from the same sample in a study of T-cell reconstitution after alpha-beta-depleted transplantation in children (dated by TCRdb to 2016 to 2017). The library was prepared using PCR. Sequenced using an Illumina HiSeq 2500. Molecular barcoding was employed in the preparation of TCR libraries, with unique molecular identifiers being used to normalize TCRbeta repertoire quantification. TCRdb itself trimmed the public reads at Q25 with fastp, ran MiXCR and retained productive beta chains. Rows merge per CDR3 protein into single entries with the most common DNA and genes. Within this sample are 200,000 to 250,000 distinct CDR3 sequences, with 9.5% to 13% of them counted one time only. The ten top clones hold under 30% of the sample. Explained via the paper, the treatment or condition label denotes: allogeneic hematopoietic cell transplantation with graft depleted of TCRalphabeta T cells and CD19 B cells.

The sequences come from PBMCs, collected before TCRalphabeta/CD19-depleted stem cell transplant. These TCRs come from a child younger than two with acute myeloid leukemia, due to receive a stem cell transplant.

This clonotype showed up many times. V gene TRBV20-1 combines with J gene TRBJ1-1; no reliable D call. CDR3 length: 15 residues. The germline gives CDR1 DFQATT, CDR2 SNEGSKA (reference sequence). The germline V and J ends were trimmed by 1 base and 1 base, with 13 bases remaining between them. CDR3 amino acids: CSARGQGFENTEAFF. The CDR3 DNA is TGCAGTGCTAGAGGCCAAGGCTTTGAGAACACTGAAGCTTTCTTT.

This clonotype was counted ten times or more. The gene calls are TRBV29-1 and TRBJ2-7, with 9 nucleotides matching TRBD1. Germline CDR1 is SQVTM and CDR2 is ANQGSEA. The junction had 1 base not matched to a gene; V was cut back by 3 bases and J by 1 base. This CDR3 region has 13 residues. In nucleotides, the CDR3 is TGCAGCGTTGACGGACAGGGGTCCTACGAGCAGTACTTC. This codes for CSVDGQGSYEQYF.

This clonotype came up many times. This chain joins TRBV3-1 and TRBJ2-1, with a weak D call TRBD2 (6 bases). The V gene's germline CDR1 is LGHDT and CDR2 YNNKEL (reference sequence). The CDR3 consists of 15 residues. The germline V and J ends were trimmed by 1 base and 5 bases, with 12 bases remaining between them. The CDR3 bases are TGTGCCAGCAGCCAAGGGGCAGCGGGTAACAATGAGCAGTTCTTC. It codes for CASSQGAAGNNEQFF.

In this sample, this clonotype turned up many times. In nucleotides, the CDR3 is TGCGCCAGCAGCTTGGCCACGGGGTTAGGCACTGAAGCTTTCTTT. Translated, it gives CASSLATGLGTEAFF. The chain has TRBV5-1 and TRBJ1-1; D uncertain. The CDR3 has 15 residues. The V and J ends lost 0 bases and 4 bases respectively, with 13 bases between them. The germline gives CDR1 SGHRS, CDR2 YFSETQ.

This clonotype was seen many times. The chain combines TRBV7-9 with TRBJ1-1; D unclear. Germline V CDR1 and CDR2: SEHNR, FQNEAQ (reference sequence). V was cut by 0 bases and J by 1 base, with 6 bases left in between. This CDR3 comprises 14 residues. CDR3 protein: CASSLARANTEAFF. The CDR3 DNA reads TGTGCCAGCAGCTTAGCGCGAGCGAACACTGAAGCTTTCTTT. Full variable domain (missing parts from reference TRBV7-9 and TRBJ1-1): DTGVSQNPRHKITKRGQNVTFRCDPISEHNRLYWYRQTLGQGPEFLTYFQNEAQLEKSRLLSDRFSAERPKGSFSTLEIQRTEQGDSAMYLCASSLARANTEAFFGQGTRLTVV.

This clonotype was picked up many times. The chain links TRBV12-3 or TRBV12-4 to TRBJ1-2, with D perhaps matching TRBD1 (5 bases). The CDR3 has 15 amino acids. V was trimmed by 4 bases and J by 4 bases, leaving 16 bases between them. CDR3 bases: TGTGCCAGCAGTTACCCGCCCGGGGGGACCTATGGCTACACCTTC. Translating it yields CASSYPPGGTYGYTF.

This clonotype was seen at least ten times. This chain connects TRBV20-1 to TRBJ2-3; 10 bases fit TRBD2. Trimming cost V 0 bases and J 5 bases; bases outside gene matches: 11. Germline V CDR1 and CDR2: DFQATT, SNEGSKA (reference sequence). The CDR3 is 17 residues long. CDR3 nucleotides: TGCAGTGCTAGAGATCGGTCTAGCGGGAGTGGTAAAGATACGCAGTATTTT. Protein product: CSARDRSSGSGKDTQYF.

This clonotype has ten or more counts. The gene calls are TRBV20-1 and TRBJ2-1; D is perhaps TRBD2 (5 bases). V dropped 0 bases and J dropped 6 bases, with 21 bases sitting between them. CDR1 and CDR2 (germline): DFQATT, SNEGSKA (reference sequence). The CDR3 sequence is 17 residues long. In nucleotides, the CDR3 is TGCAGTGCTAGAGATCGTCGGGGAATCTCAATTCGCAATGAGCAGTTCTTC. Amino acid sequence: CSARDRRGISIRNEQFF.

This clonotype has just a few counts. V is TRBV15 and J is TRBJ1-2; D call uncertain. Trimming stripped 1 base from V and 0 bases from J, with 0 bases between. CDR1 and CDR2 from the germline V gene are LNHNV and YYDKDF (reference sequence). CDR3 length: 12 amino acids. The CDR3 loop reads CATSRANYGYTF. CDR3 DNA: TGTGCCACCAGCAGAGCTAACTATGGCTACACCTTC. The variable domain in full, completed from reference TRBV15 and TRBJ1-2, reads DAMVIQNPRYQVTQFGKPVTLSCSQTLNHNVMYWYQQKSSQAPKLLFHYYDKDFNNEADTPDNFQSRRPNTSFCFLDIRSPGLGDTAMYLCATSRANYGYTFGSGTRLTVV.

This clonotype has just one count. A much larger clone lies one base from this, so it may be a read error. CDR3 sequence (DNA): TGTGCCAGCAGCCCGACGCAGACTAGCGGGGGGAATGAGCAGTTCTTC. Amino acid sequence: CASSPTQTSGGNEQFF. This rearrangement joins TRBV7-9 to TRBJ2-1, with 13 bases matching TRBD2. Trimming cost V 5 bases and J 7 bases; bases outside gene matches: 8. This CDR3 has 16 residues. Germline values: CDR1 SEHNR, CDR2 FQNEAQ (reference sequence).

This clonotype was recorded at least ten times. This rearrangement joins TRBV4-1 to TRBJ1-1; TRBD1 is a possible D gene (5 bases). The CDR3 is made up of 16 amino acids. V was pared by 0 bases and J by 2 bases, with 13 bases between. Germline V gives CDR1 MGHRA, CDR2 YSYEKL. The CDR3 region has the DNA TGCGCCAGCAGCCAAGATGCCCGGAGGGGTAACACTGAAGCTTTCTTT. Its protein is CASSQDARRGNTEAFF.

This clonotype was detected ten times or more. The chain uses TRBV29-1 and TRBJ1-2; 10 bases line up with TRBD1. Germline CDR1 reads SQVTM; CDR2 reads ANQGSEA. Trimming cost V 7 bases and J 6 bases; bases outside gene matches: 8. This CDR3 contains 13 residues. CDR3 sequence (DNA): TGCAGCGGGGGAGACAGGGGGCAGGATGGCTACACCTTC. Residues: CSGGDRGQDGYTF.

This clonotype was observed a few times. This may come from a read error, since a much larger clone is one base off. The chain links TRBV30 to TRBJ2-7; a weak D match, TRBD2 (6 bases). The V end lost 5 bases, the J end lost 3 bases, and 11 bases lay between the germline ends. This CDR3 contains 12 residues. The germline V gene encodes CDR1 GTSNPN and CDR2 SVGIG (reference sequence). CDR3 nucleotides: TGTGCCTGGGGTATGCGGGGCTACGAGCAGTACTTC. Translation gives CAWGMRGYEQYF.

There are many counts of this clonotype. The CDR3 DNA reads TGTGCCAGCAGCATTTCCCGACGGGAACTGTTTTTT. The encoded protein is CASSISRRELFF. The genes are TRBV12-3 or TRBV12-4 and TRBJ1-4, with unresolved D. CDR3 length: 12 amino acids. Trimming removed 6 bases from V and 12 bases from J, with 14 bases in between.

As concerns this clonotype: A much larger clone differs from this one at a single base, so this may be a read error. This sequence joins TRBV7-3 and TRBJ2-7; either TRBD1 or TRBD2 may supply D (6 bases each). Germline V gene lookup returns CDR1 SGHTA and CDR2 FQGTGA. This CDR3 is built from 14 residues. The CDR3 region is CASGFLRGPGEQYF. CDR3 in DNA: TGTGCCAGCGGCTTTCTCCGGGGGCCCGGCGAGCAGTACTTC. The complete variable domain, with remaining parts taken from reference TRBV7-3 and TRBJ2-7, reads GAGVSQTPSNKVTEKGKYVELRCDPISGHTALYWYRQSLGQGPEFLIYFQGTGAADDSGLPNDRFFAVRPEGSVSTLKIQRTERGDSAVYLCASGFLRGPGEQYFGPGTRLTVT.

This clonotype was recorded many times. CDR3 loop: CAWSGKAARGFEQFF. CDR3 bases: TGTGCCTGGAGCGGCAAGGCGGCTCGGGGCTTTGAGCAGTTCTTC. The V call is TRBV30, the J call TRBJ2-1; tentatively, D is TRBD1 or TRBD2 (5 bases each). The ends were cut back, 3 bases at V and 9 bases at J, with 21 bases in the middle. CDR1 and CDR2 from the germline V gene are GTSNPN and SVGIG (reference sequence). This CDR3 has 15 residues.

At least ten counts were recorded for this clonotype. The chain employs TRBV12-3 or TRBV12-4 and TRBJ2-7; TRBD2 aligns across 9 bases. After removal of 6 bases from V and 1 base from J, the junction contained 13 bases not matched to a gene. This CDR3 is built from 17 residues. The CDR3 coding sequence is TGTGCCAGCAGCCCTGGTGCGGGACTAGCCCAGTCCTACGAGCAGTACTTC. As protein: CASSPGAGLAQSYEQYF.

This chain joins TRBV6-1 and TRBJ1-2, with D unclear. Germline CDR1 MNHNS, CDR2 SASEGT. The CDR3 loop spans 11 amino acids. Trimming cost V 2 bases and J 8 bases, with 6 bases left between them. The CDR3 is CASSEPTGYTF. CDR3 coding DNA: TGTGCCAGCAGTGAACCGACGGGCTACACCTTC.